This TCR beta chain is from a study of cytomegalovirus exposure and HLA in healthy donors. 13 Jbeta primers and 60 Vbeta primers were used for the PCR. As processed by the authors: In a later analysis, 75 million to 85 million unique TCR beta chains included roughly 11 million shared by two or more donors. Repertoires were generated with immunoSEQ multiplex PCR, while TCRdb's copy carries only in-frame clones and drops some. That table furnishes V, J and clone size, whereas the DNA furnished D and trimming. The table shows 100,000 to 120,000 clones, with about 16% occurring only once. Notes on this clone: The antigen is not known.

Germline CDR1 SNHLY, CDR2 FYNNEI. Trimming removed 2 bases from V and 1 base from J; junction bases left unmatched: 2. The CDR3 is 15 amino acids. Study-level findings and limits: Common viral pathogens seemed, in a later analysis, to connect with several of the most significant clusters. Later analysis associated a missense DCLRE1C variant with TCR beta V- and J-gene trimming. Exclusion as indistinguishable affected some V segments, including TRBV6-2 and TRBV6-3.

This clonotype originated in a female donor in good health and CMV-seronegative. The chain links TRBV2 to TRBJ1-5, with 7 bases matching TRBD1. Sequencing was done on a sample of PBMCs. The CDR3 sequence: CASSEQQGSNQPQHF. CDR3 bases: TGTGCCAGCAGTGAACAACAGGGGAGCAATCAGCCCCAGCATTTT.